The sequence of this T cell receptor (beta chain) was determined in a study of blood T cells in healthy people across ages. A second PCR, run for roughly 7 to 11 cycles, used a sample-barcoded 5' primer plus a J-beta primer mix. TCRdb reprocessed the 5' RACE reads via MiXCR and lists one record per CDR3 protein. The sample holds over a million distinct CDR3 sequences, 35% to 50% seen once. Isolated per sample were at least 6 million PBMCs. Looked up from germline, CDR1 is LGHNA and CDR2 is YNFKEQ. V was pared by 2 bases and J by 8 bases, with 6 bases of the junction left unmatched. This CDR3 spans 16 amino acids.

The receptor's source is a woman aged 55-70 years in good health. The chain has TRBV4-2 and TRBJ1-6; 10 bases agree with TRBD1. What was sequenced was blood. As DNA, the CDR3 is TGTGCCAGCAGCCAAACTCCGGGACAGGGGCATTCACCCCTCCACTTT. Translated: CASSQTPGQGHSPLHF.